This passage covers 28 T cell receptor beta chains from one sample sequenced in a study of T cell changes during pregnancy in multiple sclerosis. Profiling relied on immunoSEQ multiplex PCR, and the TCRdb table lists in-frame clones only, not all of them. The sample has 49,000 or so clones, almost 95% seen once. Sequencing used CD4+ T cells from peripheral blood mononuclear cells, obtained in the second trimester of pregnancy. The receptors derive from a female donor in good health, enrolled as a control in a pregnancy study.

Only one count was recorded for this clone. The chain couples TRBV25-1 to TRBJ2-4; no clear D. Germline CDR1 is MGHDK and CDR2 is SYGVNS. CDR3 length: 13 amino acids. The V end lost 0 bases, the J end lost 3 bases, and 3 bases lay between the germline ends. The CDR3 coding sequence is TGTGCCAGCAGTGAATACGGCAAAAACATTCAGTACTTC. Translation gives CASSEYGKNIQYF.

The CDR3 DNA sequence: TGTGCCAGCAGCGTAGCGAAATCAGGGGAAAATGAAAAACTGTTTTTT. This codes for CASSVAKSGENEKLFF. This rearrangement joins TRBV9 to TRBJ1-4, with D perhaps matching TRBD1 (6 bases). Germline CDR1 and CDR2: SGDLS and YYNGEE. The CDR3 is 16 residues long. V lost 0 bases to trimming and J lost 5 bases, with 14 bases between them. Full variable domain (remainder filled in from reference TRBV9 and TRBJ1-4): DSGVTQTPKHLITATGQRVTLRCSPRSGDLSVYWYQQSLDQGLQFLIQYYNGEERAKGNILERFSAQQFPDLHSELNLSSLELGDSALYFCASSVAKSGENEKLFFGSGTQLSVL.

This clone was observed a single time. The chain has TRBV13 and TRBJ2-5; a weak D match, TRBD1 (5 bases). From germline, CDR1 is PRHDT and CDR2 FYEKMQ (reference sequence). The CDR3 is 13 amino acids. Trimming pared 5 bases from V and 9 bases from J, leaving 16 bases between. This chain's CDR3 is CASSPRQPAAQYF. In DNA, the CDR3 is TGTGCCAGCAGCCCTCGACAGCCCGCGGCCCAGTACTTC.

This clone was detected once. The chain joins TRBV6-4 to TRBJ2-3; maybe TRBD2 (6 bases). CDR3 length: 15 residues. Germline loops: CDR1 MRHNA, CDR2 SNTAGT. The ends were cut back, 8 bases at V and 0 bases at J, with 15 bases in the middle. CDR3 nucleotides: TGTGCCAGCGCCCCTTTGGGACTGAGCACAGATACGCAGTATTTT. It codes for CASAPLGLSTDTQYF.

The V gene is TRBV18, the J gene TRBJ1-4; no clear D gene. Trimming took 2 bases from V and 3 from J, leaving 7 bases between them. This CDR3 spans 14 amino acids. Germline assignment: CDR1 KGHSH and CDR2 LQKENI. CDR3 residues: CASSPGRSNEKLFF. The CDR3 DNA follows: TGTGCCAGCTCACCAGGCCGTTCTAATGAAAAACTGTTTTTT. The entire variable domain, with the rest obtained from reference TRBV18 and TRBJ1-4, is as follows: NAGVMQNPRHLVRRRGQEARLRCSPMKGHSHVYWYRQLPEEGLKFMVYLQKENIIDESGMPKERFSAEFPKEGPSILRIQQVVRGDSAAYFCASSPGRSNEKLFFGSGTQLSVL.

The genes are TRBV7-3 and TRBJ2-3, with 8 nucleotides matching TRBD1. The CDR3 runs to 16 residues. Germline V lookup: CDR1 SGHTA, CDR2 FQGTGA. The V segment lost 5 bases and the J segment 3 bases; nucleotides outside the gene matches: 10. The CDR3 sequence: CASSHNTGGETDTQYF. The DNA for the CDR3 is TGTGCCAGCAGCCACAATACAGGGGGTGAGACAGATACGCAGTATTTT.

The sample holds one count of this clone. The chain joins TRBV5-1 to TRBJ2-7; a possible D gene is TRBD1 (6 bases). Germline-derived CDR1 and CDR2 are SGHRS and YFSETQ. This CDR3 contains 17 residues. V lost 0 bases, J lost 5 bases, and 21 bases lay in between. In nucleotides, the CDR3 is TGCGCCAGCAGCTTGGACCTCGAACGGCAGGGGTTCCACGAGCAGTACTTC. Amino acids: CASSLDLERQGFHEQYF.

The rearrangement joins TRBV7-9 to TRBJ1-1; D is possibly TRBD1 (5 bases). Germline CDR1 is SEHNR and CDR2 is FQNEAQ (reference sequence). Between the trimmed V and J ends, which lost 0 bases and 4 bases, there was a span of 15 bases. This CDR3 has 16 residues. CDR3 nucleotides: TGTGCCAGCAGCTTAGCGTCCGGGGGGGGAGGCACTGAAGCTTTCTTT. It is translated as CASSLASGGGGTEAFF.

The chain combines TRBV9 with TRBJ2-3, with 8 bases aligning to TRBD2. The trim removed 3 bases at V and 0 bases at J, leaving 3 bases unmatched. The CDR3 consists of 15 residues. CDR1 and CDR2 from the germline V gene are SGDLS and YYNGEE. For the CDR3, the DNA is TGTGCCAGCAGCGCCGGGGGGGCTAGCACAGATACGCAGTATTTT. Encoded protein: CASSAGGASTDTQYF.

This clone occurred once. The junction does not match germline at one end; this may be a read error. V is TRBV7-7 and J is TRBJ2-1; tentatively, D is TRBD1 (6 bases). This CDR3 is built from 16 residues. Germline lookup yields CDR1 SSHAT and CDR2 FNYEAQ (reference sequence). CDR3 bases: TGTGCTAGCAGCTTAATATCGGCAGGGGAAATCGATGAGCAGTTCTTC. Protein sequence: CASSLISAGEIDEQFF. Complete variable domain (other parts from reference TRBV7-7 and TRBJ2-1): GAGVSQSPRYKVTKRGQDVTLRCDPISSHATLYWYQQALGQGPEFLTYFNYEAQPDKSGLPSDRFSAERPEGSISTLTIQRTEQRDSAMYRCASSLISAGEIDEQFFGPGTRLTVL.

The V call is TRBV7-9, the J call TRBJ2-7; TRBD1 matches 12 bases. The junction had 9 bases not matched to a gene; V was cut back by 4 bases and J by 5 bases. In germline, CDR1 is SEHNR, CDR2 FQNEAQ (reference sequence). CDR3 length equals 16 residues. For the CDR3, the DNA is TGTGCCAGCAGCTCCCCCCGGGACAGGGGGCGAGACGAGCAGTACTTC. Protein: CASSSPRDRGRDEQYF.

The genes are TRBV6-4 and TRBJ2-2; 9 nucleotides line up with TRBD1. V was clipped by 4 bases and J by 6 bases; unmatched bases: 6. The CDR3 has 15 amino acids. Germline CDR1 is MRHNA and CDR2 is SNTAGT. The CDR3 DNA sequence: TGTGCCAGCAGTGTAACAGGGGGCGCCCCCGGGGAGCTGTTTTTT. Protein: CASSVTGGAPGELFF.

This sequence joins TRBV18 and TRBJ2-4, with 9 bases aligning to TRBD1. Germline loops: CDR1 KGHSH, CDR2 LQKENI. The CDR3 has 17 residues. V was pared by 3 bases and J by 1 base, with 7 bases of the junction left unmatched. The CDR3 nucleotides are TGTGCCAGCTCACCGACCGAGGGACAGGGTGCCAAAAACATTCAGTACTTC. It specifies CASSPTEGQGAKNIQYF.

The CDR3 loop reads CASSLGTGLNTDTQYF. As DNA, the CDR3 is TGCGCCAGCAGCTTGGGGACAGGCCTTAACACAGATACGCAGTATTTT. The chain couples TRBV5-1 to TRBJ2-3; 7 bases are shared with TRBD1. The CDR3 runs to 16 residues. Germline values: CDR1 SGHRS, CDR2 YFSETQ. J gave up 2 bases and V 0 bases, and 6 bases lay outside the gene matches.

This chain connects TRBV29-1 to TRBJ1-2; no firm D call. V dropped 4 bases and J dropped 8 bases, with 11 bases sitting between them. The germline CDR1 and CDR2 sequences are SQVTM and ANQGSEA. There are 11 residues in the CDR3. CDR3 DNA: TGCAGCGTTGGGGAGACGTGGGGCTACACCTTC. Translation gives CSVGETWGYTF. The full variable domain, with the rest looked up from reference TRBV29-1 and TRBJ1-2, is SAVISQKPSRDICQRGTSLTIQCQVDSQVTMMFWYRQQPGQSLTLIATANQGSEATYESGFVIDKFPISRPNLTFSTLTVSNMSPEDSSIYLCSVGETWGYTFGSGTRLTVV.

The chain employs TRBV7-7 and TRBJ2-1, with TRBD2 matching 12 bases. Germline CDR1 reads SSHAT; CDR2 reads FNYEAQ (reference sequence). Trimming took 5 bases from V and 3 from J; bases not matched to a gene: 5. This CDR3 is 16 amino acids long. The DNA for the CDR3 is TGTGCCAGCAGCACCGGACTAGCGGGGAGCTACAATGAGCAGTTCTTC. It is translated as CASSTGLAGSYNEQFF.

V and J are TRBV21-1 and TRBJ2-7; the listed D gene, TRBD2, was not tested against the DNA. TRBV21-1 is assigned pseudogene status. CDR3 length equals 16 residues. The CDR3 protein is CASRPTARGGFHEQYF. CDR3 DNA: TGTGCCAGCAGACCCACTGCGCGGGGGGGTTTCCACGAGCAGTACTTC.

The rearrangement joins TRBV10-3 to TRBJ2-3; TRBD2 aligns across 9 bases. This CDR3 has 16 amino acids. V was clipped by 4 bases and J by 0 bases; unmatched bases: 5. From germline, CDR1 is ENHRY and CDR2 SYGVKD. This CDR3 is CAISGPSGVSTDTQYF. The CDR3 DNA is TGTGCCATCAGTGGCCCTAGCGGGGTTAGCACAGATACGCAGTATTTT.

V and J are TRBV11-3 and TRBJ2-1; D is possibly TRBD2 (6 bases). The CDR3 is made up of 16 amino acids. CDR1 SGHNT and CDR2 YENEEA come from the germline V gene. V was shortened by 1 base and J by 8 bases, with 18 bases between the two germline ends. The CDR3 DNA reads TGTGCCAGCAGCTTAGCCAGGCGGGGAGGACGCGATGAGCAGTTCTTC. It translates to CASSLARRGGRDEQFF.

The chain carries TRBV5-6 and TRBJ2-3; the match to TRBD2 covers 12 bases. The V gene end was trimmed by 4 bases and the J gene end by 2 bases; junction bases not matched to a gene: 5. CDR1 is SGHDT and CDR2 is YYEEEE in the germline V gene. This CDR3 spans 16 amino acids. The CDR3 region has the DNA TGTGCCAGCAGCCTAGGACTAGCGGGGTTCACAGATACGCAGTATTTT. It translates to CASSLGLAGFTDTQYF. The whole variable domain, filled in from reference TRBV5-6 and TRBJ2-3, reads DAGVTQSPTHLIKTRGQQVTLRCSPKSGHDTVSWYQQALGQGPQFIFQYYEEEERQRGNFPDRFSGHQFPNYSSELNVNALLLGDSALYLCASSLGLAGFTDTQYFGPGTRLTVL.

The CDR3 DNA follows: TGTGCCAGCAGCCTACTAGCGGGACAGGGAGTCTACGAGCAGTACTTC. Translation gives CASSLLAGQGVYEQYF. The rearrangement uses TRBV7-2 and TRBJ2-7; D possibly corresponds to TRBD2 (10 bases). V lost 5 bases to trimming and J lost 3 bases, with 20 bases between them. This CDR3 comprises 16 residues. Germline V gives CDR1 SGHTA, CDR2 FQGNSA.

This chain uses TRBV7-3 with TRBJ2-7, with a weak D call TRBD2 (5 bases). Deletions cut 4 bases from V and 7 bases from J, with 8 bases between. CDR1 is SGHTA, CDR2 FQGTGA, per germline. The CDR3 is 11 residues long. The CDR3 sequence is CASSSGEEQYF. In nucleotides, the CDR3 is TGTGCCAGCAGCTCCGGGGAAGAGCAGTACTTC.

The rearrangement uses TRBV18 and TRBJ1-1, with TRBD1 matching 8 bases. The J segment lost 1 base and the V segment lost 4 bases, leaving 5 bases of the junction unmatched. The CDR3 has 15 residues. Germline loops: CDR1 KGHSH, CDR2 LQKENI. The CDR3 DNA follows: TGTGCCAGCTCACAGGGGACAGGAGGGAACACTGAAGCTTTCTTT. It translates to CASSQGTGGNTEAFF. The variable domain in full, completed from reference TRBV18 and TRBJ1-1, reads NAGVMQNPRHLVRRRGQEARLRCSPMKGHSHVYWYRQLPEEGLKFMVYLQKENIIDESGMPKERFSAEFPKEGPSILRIQQVVRGDSAAYFCASSQGTGGNTEAFFGQGTRLTVV.

This clone appeared once. V is TRBV6-5 and J is TRBJ1-4, with 10 bases that match TRBD1. CDR1 and CDR2 (germline): MNHEY, SVGAGI. The CDR3 is made up of 15 amino acids. With 2 bases clipped from V and 6 bases from J, the junction kept 3 bases outside the gene matches. CDR3 DNA: TGTGCCAGCAGTTACCAGACAGGGGGCGATGAAAAACTGTTTTTT. It specifies CASSYQTGGDEKLFF.

V usage is TRBV6-5 and J usage is TRBJ1-1, with D possibly TRBD1 on 5 matching bases. Germline V gene data show CDR1 as MNHEY and CDR2 as SVGAGI. The CDR3 loop spans 16 amino acids. Trimming pared 1 base from V and 2 bases from J, leaving 14 bases between. The CDR3 DNA is TGTGCCAGCAGTTACTTTAGGGGCAGGGCTAACACTGAAGCTTTCTTT. This encodes CASSYFRGRANTEAFF.

The gene calls are TRBV5-4 and TRBJ2-1, with 9 positions matching TRBD2. The CDR3 has 15 residues. V lost 3 bases to trimming and J lost 8 bases; unmatched junction nucleotides: 9. Germline lookup yields CDR1 SGHNT and CDR2 YYREEE (reference sequence). The CDR3 sequence is CASSYRASGVDEQFF. DNA of the CDR3: TGTGCCAGCAGCTACCGGGCTAGCGGGGTCGATGAGCAGTTCTTC. The full variable domain, in which reference TRBV5-4 and TRBJ2-1 provide the parts outside the CDR3, is ETGVTQSPTHLIKTRGQQVTLRCSSQSGHNTVSWYQQALGQGPQFIFQYYREEENGRGNFPPRFSGLQFPNYSSELNVNALELDDSALYLCASSYRASGVDEQFFGPGTRLTVL.

The chain carries TRBV5-6 and TRBJ1-1; no firm D call. The germline V gene has CDR1 SGHDT and CDR2 YYEEEE. This CDR3 is built from 15 residues. V lost 2 bases to trimming and J lost 6 bases, with 17 bases between them. This CDR3 reads CASSFRGLWGSEAFF. In DNA, the CDR3 is TGTGCCAGCAGCTTTCGGGGTCTTTGGGGTTCTGAAGCTTTCTTT.

The rearrangement uses TRBV6-1 and TRBJ2-2, with TRBD1 matching over 9 bases. This CDR3 region has 15 residues. After removal of 2 bases from V and 6 bases from J, the junction contained 4 bases not matched to a gene. CDR1 MNHNS and CDR2 SASEGT come from the germline V gene. The CDR3, as DNA: TGTGCCAGCAGTGAACCACGGACAGGGGCCGGGGAGCTGTTTTTT. It translates to CASSEPRTGAGELFF.